These T cell receptor beta chains were read from a single sample in a study of T-cell reconstitution after alpha-beta-depleted transplantation in children. TCRdb recomputed calls from the PCR reads with MiXCR, one row per CDR3 protein. This sample has about 58,000 distinct CDR3 sequences, with less than 55% found just once. The source was PBMCs, mostly from graft donor cells, collected 360 days after TCRalphabeta/CD19-depleted stem cell transplant. These receptors came from a male patient younger than 18 who had a stem cell transplant for acute lymphoblastic leukemia, so the T cells may come from the graft donor. The CDR3 runs from the conserved cysteine through the conserved F or W. A D gene is named only where the DNA matches it firmly. Only some rows state a clone size, as once, few, many or a class for expanded clones.

few	TRBJ2-1	NA	TRBV6-2/TRBV6-3	TGTGCCAGCAGTTACAGCCCTGGGGGGCAGTTCTTC	CASSYSPGGQFF
NA	TRBJ2-3	TRBD2	TRBV28	TGTGCCAGCACGCCGGGACTAGCGGGAGCCGTAGCGACAGATACGCAGTATTTT	CASTPGLAGAVATDTQYF
few	TRBJ2-7	TRBD1	TRBV5-6	TGTGCCAGCAGCCTCATGGACAGGGGGTCCTCCTACGAGCAGTACTTC	CASSLMDRGSSYEQYF
NA	TRBJ2-1	NA	TRBV28	TGTGCCAGCTGCGTGATCCCCTGCTCCCACAATGAGCAGTTCTTC	CASCVIPCSHNEQFF
once	TRBJ2-4	NA	TRBV2	TGTGCCAGCAGTGAAAAGGGGCTAGCCAAAAACATTCAGTACTTC	CASSEKGLAKNIQYF
few	TRBJ2-2	TRBD2	TRBV7-8	TGTGCCAGCAGCTTAGCCGGGGGGGCCCCCGGGGAGCTGTTTTTT	CASSLAGGAPGELFF
NA	TRBJ2-1	NA	TRBV3-1	TGTGCCAGCAGCCAAGAGGACAGAGAGCAGTTCTTC	CASSQEDREQFF
NA	TRBJ1-6	TRBD1	TRBV3-1	TGTGCCAGCAGCCAAGATTGGGGGACAGGGTTTTCACCCCTCCACTTT	CASSQDWGTGFSPLHF
NA	TRBJ2-3	NA	TRBV5-1	TGCGCCAGCAGCTTGTATGGGGGGCCGCAGTATTTT	CASSLYGGPQYF
NA	TRBJ1-5	NA	TRBV12-3/TRBV12-4	TGTGCCAGCAGTTTAGGGGACATTCTTGGGCAGCCCCAGCATTTT	CASSLGDILGQPQHF
few	TRBJ2-3	NA	TRBV3-1	TGTGCCAGCAGCCAAGATCCGAGAGCGACTAGCACAGATACGCAGTATTTT	CASSQDPRATSTDTQYF
NA	TRBJ2-3	NA	TRBV7-9	TGTGCCAGCGGCGAGCAGGGAACGCAGTATTTT	CASGEQGTQYF
few	TRBJ2-3	TRBD2	TRBV29-1	TGCAGCGTTGACGGGGAAGTAAGCGGGGGCTCTTTGGATACGCAGTATTTT	CSVDGEVSGGSLDTQYF
few	TRBJ1-5	TRBD1	TRBV5-5	TGTGCCAGCAGCCCCCGAGAGGGGGCGATCAGCAATCAGCCCCAGCATTTT	CASSPREGAISNQPQHF
few	TRBJ2-7	NA	TRBV6-5	TGTGCCAGCAGCCTCCCCGAGCAGTACTTC	CASSLPEQYF
NA	TRBJ2-7	TRBD2	TRBV10-3	TGTGCCATCAGACCGACGGGACTAGCGGGGATCTACGAGCAGTACTTC	CAIRPTGLAGIYEQYF
NA	TRBJ2-1	NA	TRBV20-1	TGCAGTGCATCCCTGGTGGGAGAGGACAATGAGCAGTTCTTC	CSASLVGEDNEQFF
few	TRBJ1-1	TRBD1	TRBV29-1	TGCAGCGTTGAAGAACAGGGGGGCACTGAAGCTTTCTTT	CSVEEQGGTEAFF
NA	TRBJ1-1	NA	TRBV18	TGTGCCAGCTCACCACCCCATAGCATTATGAACACTGAAGCTTTCTTT	CASSPPHSIMNTEAFF
NA	TRBJ2-7	NA	TRBV7-6	TGTGCCAGCAGCCCACTAGAGGGCTACGAGCAGTACTTC	CASSPLEGYEQYF
NA	TRBJ2-1	TRBD2	TRBV7-3	TGTGCCAGCAGCTTAGGGCGACTAGCCGGCAATGAGCAGTTCTTC	CASSLGRLAGNEQFF
NA	TRBJ2-3	TRBD2	TRBV7-8	TGTGCCAGCAGATCCCTGGGAGGGGAAAATGAGGATACGCAGTATTTT	CASRSLGGENEDTQYF
NA	TRBJ2-1	NA	TRBV10-3	TGTGCCATCAGTGGCATGGAAGCGCGGCACTCCTACAATGAGCAGTTCTTC	CAISGMEARHSYNEQFF
once	TRBJ1-1	TRBD1	TRBV28	TGTGCCAGCAGTGCAGACAGGGGCACTGAAGCTTTCTTT	CASSADRGTEAFF
NA	TRBJ2-2	TRBD1	TRBV5-1	TGCGCCAGCAGCTCGGGACAGGGGGCGAGGTACACCGGGGAGCTGTTTTTT	CASSSGQGARYTGELFF
few	TRBJ2-6	NA	TRBV3-1	TGTGCCAGCAGCCGGGCTGAGGGGTGGTCCAACGTCCTGACTTTC	CASSRAEGWSNVLTF
NA	TRBJ1-1	NA	TRBV12-3/TRBV12-4	TGTGCCAGCAGTCCAGCCATGAACACTGAAGCTTTCTTT	CASSPAMNTEAFF
NA	TRBJ2-3	TRBD1	TRBV4-3	TGCGCCAGCAGCCCTCGGGACAGGGGAACAGATACGCAGTATTTT	CASSPRDRGTDTQYF
NA	TRBJ2-1	NA	TRBV6-5	TGTGCCAGCACCTATCAAGTACTAGCTCGAGCGAATGAGCAGTTCTTC	CASTYQVLARANEQFF
NA	TRBJ2-2	NA	TRBV28	TGTGCCAGCAGTTTGGCTAGCAACACCGGGGAGCTGTTTTTT	CASSLASNTGELFF
NA	TRBJ2-7	TRBD2	TRBV5-1	TGCGCCAGCAGCATCGGGACTAAATCCTACGAGCAGTACTTC	CASSIGTKSYEQYF
NA	TRBJ2-2	TRBD1	TRBV6-1	TGTGCCAGCAGTGCAGCGGGACAGGGGAGGTATACCGGGGAGCTGTTTTTT	CASSAAGQGRYTGELFF
NA	TRBJ1-1	NA	TRBV29-1	TGCAGCGTTGTAACGGATAACACTGAAGCTTTCTTT	CSVVTDNTEAFF
few	TRBJ1-1	NA	TRBV12-5	TGTGCTAGTGACCCACACCTGAACACTGAAGCTTTCTTT	CASDPHLNTEAFF
few	TRBJ2-1	TRBD2	TRBV20-1	TGCAGGGGCACTAGCGGGGAAACCAATGAGCAGTTCTTC	CRGTSGETNEQFF
NA	TRBJ2-7	TRBD1	TRBV28	TGTGCCAGCAGTACCCGGGACAGGCCGTCCTACGAGCAGTACTTC	CASSTRDRPSYEQYF
NA	TRBJ1-2	TRBD1	TRBV11-2	TGTGCCAGCAGCTCCACGACAGGGGGCTATGGCTACACCTTC	CASSSTTGGYGYTF
NA	TRBJ2-1	TRBD1	TRBV5-1	TGCGCCAGCAGCCTAGGGACAGGGGGCTACAATGAGCAGTTCTTC	CASSLGTGGYNEQFF
few	TRBJ1-1	TRBD1	TRBV27	TGTGCCAGCAGTTTAGATACCGGGACAGGGAACACTGAAGCTTTCTTT	CASSLDTGTGNTEAFF
NA	TRBJ2-3	NA	TRBV7-2	TGTGCCAGCAGCTGGCACGATACGCAGTATTTT	CASSWHDTQYF